The clone carrying this TCR beta chain was counted at least ten times. Its target is not known. Researchers amplified the TCR beta CDR3 regions from RNA transcripts. Carried out on the TCR CDR3, a first-round RT-PCR used the HTBI primer set. TCRdb ran MiXCR on the multiplex PCR reads and lists one entry per CDR3 protein. The data contain about 500,000 distinct CDR3 sequences, 40% to 55% of them singletons. The sample comes from a study of T cells in Graves' hyperthyroidism and ophthalmopathy. This CDR3 has 13 amino acids. V was pared by 4 bases and J by 8 bases, with 9 bases between. Germline CDR1 and CDR2: LNHNV and YYDKDF (reference sequence). Orbital computed tomography, thyroid ultrasound, serum thyroxine and TRAb, and clinical symptoms together informed the diagnoses. Study-level findings and limits: Separating ophthalmopathy from stable hyperthyroidism was achieved by a 13 V-J model.

The clonotype comes from an adult woman with Graves' disease, either hyperthyroidism or ophthalmopathy (not recorded which). Material: peripheral blood or thyroid tissue (not recorded which). The chain joins TRBV15 to TRBJ1-6, with a possible D match to TRBD1 (6 bases). Here the CDR3 DNA reads TGTGCCACCAGCATAAGACAGGATTCACCCCTCCACTTT. Translated, it gives CATSIRQDSPLHF.